This T cell receptor (beta chain) emerged from a study of blood T cell repertoires in COVID-19. Turning to the study itself: Acute and convalescent COVID-19 samples came from the United States, Italy and Spain. T cells, B-cell-depleted T cells, or PBMCs provided the cDNA or gDNA that served as material.

Losses at the gene ends were 4 bases for V and 5 bases for J; bases not matched to a gene: 3. The germline CDR1 and CDR2 sequences are SGHDT and YYEEEE. The CDR3 totals 15 residues. Seattle patients were enrolled while actively infected and followed longitudinally. Source study methods: The authors estimated nucleated cell counts from reference gene primer amplification. Only in-frame clones appear in the TCRdb table, and some are missing; sequencing was by immunoSEQ multiplex PCR. V, J and clone size were drawn from that table, and D and trimming were deduced from the DNA. The table lists approximately 260,000 clones, about 90% of them singletons, with around 2.3% in the top ten.

The clonotype was recovered from a woman aged 60-75 years with COVID-19, enrolled during active disease. The chain carries TRBV5-6 and TRBJ2-1, with 13 bases matching TRBD2. The sample taken for sequencing was peripheral blood. CDR3 sequence reads: CASSILAGGNNEQFF. The DNA for the CDR3 is TGTGCCAGCAGCATACTAGCGGGGGGGAACAATGAGCAGTTCTTC.